The 27 T cell receptor beta chains below were found in one sample sequenced in a study of T cell clonotyping in hematopoietic cell transplantation (TCRdb year 2021). In light of the paper, this sample's time point label describes: 180 days after allo-HCT. Preparation of the library involved the immunoSEQ multiplex PCR assay. TCRdb re-hosts the immuneACCESS table, in-frame sequences only. Its copies lack some clones; in the studies checked, an unresolved V gene accounts for under half of them, and the cause for the rest is not known. The sample contains fewer than 5,000 clones, roughly 19% of them found a single time. Around 20% of the sample lies in the top ten. The sample consisted of PBMCs, taken 180 days after allogeneic stem cell transplant. The receptor set was obtained from a young adult male patient who had an allogeneic stem cell transplant, so the T cells may come from the graft donor. Some clones in this sample may be carry-over from other donors' samples.

The chain employs TRBV30 and TRBJ1-3; tentative D call: TRBD1 (5 bases). The CDR3 is 13 amino acids. V lost 2 bases to trimming and J lost 0 bases, with 5 bases between them. Germline-derived CDR1 and CDR2 are GTSNPN and SVGIG (reference sequence). In nucleotides, the CDR3 is TGTGCCTGGAGTACAGGCTCTGGAAACACCATATATTTT. This translates into CAWSTGSGNTIYF.

This clone was picked up a small number of times. The chain employs TRBV9 and TRBJ1-4, with a weak D call TRBD1 (5 bases). From germline, CDR1 is SGDLS and CDR2 YYNGEE. Trimming pared 3 bases from V and 4 bases from J, leaving 7 bases between. There are 13 residues in the CDR3. The CDR3 DNA reads as TGTGCCAGCAGCGGACAGCATAATGAAAAACTGTTTTTT. Its translation: CASSGQHNEKLFF.

This clone was counted between two and nine times. The gene calls are TRBV7-1 and TRBJ1-2; D is perhaps TRBD1 (6 bases). TRBV7-1 is sorted into the ORF group, with uncertain function. The CDR3 has 16 residues. V was trimmed by 5 bases and J by 2 bases, leaving 18 bases between them. The CDR3 DNA reads as TGTGCCAGCAGCGGGCTACTTGCACAGGGCAACTATGGCTACACCTTC. This encodes CASSGLLAQGNYGYTF.

The gene calls are TRBV20-1 and TRBJ2-3; no definite D call. Trimming took 4 bases from V and 5 from J, leaving 4 bases between them. Germline V gene data show CDR1 as DFQATT and CDR2 as SNEGSKA (reference sequence). The CDR3 runs 10 residues. The CDR3 spells CSANLDTQYF. The CDR3 DNA reads as TGCAGTGCTAATCTAGATACGCAGTATTTT.

J is TRBJ1-2 and V is TRBV30; TRBD1 aligns across 8 bases. The CDR3 totals 15 residues. The germline gives CDR1 GTSNPN, CDR2 SVGIG (reference sequence). V dropped 3 bases and J dropped 8; count of bases not matched to a gene: 14. The CDR3 sequence: CAWRLLGTGPKGYTF. CDR3 in DNA: TGTGCCTGGAGACTTCTTGGGACAGGCCCTAAGGGCTACACCTTC.

This clone was counted a few times. The chain carries TRBV30 and TRBJ1-1; D ambiguous. Germline CDR1 and CDR2: GTSNPN and SVGIG (reference sequence). The V and J ends lost 5 bases and 0 bases respectively, with 4 bases between them. The CDR3 is 11 residues long. CDR3 in DNA: TGTGCCTGGCGGGTGAACACTGAAGCTTTCTTT. This translates into CAWRVNTEAFF.

By share, this clone ranks as large (0.1 to 1%). This chain connects TRBV29-1 to TRBJ2-5, with D perhaps assigned TRBD1 or TRBD2 (5 bases each). V lost 6 bases, J lost 3 bases, and 8 bases lay in between. Germline V lookup: CDR1 SQVTM, CDR2 ANQGSEA. The CDR3 runs to 11 residues. Here the CDR3 reads CSVWGKETQYF. The CDR3 DNA is TGCAGCGTGTGGGGGAAAGAGACCCAGTACTTC.

This clone was counted only a few times. The chain uses TRBV5-6 and TRBJ1-2; 10 nucleotides agree with TRBD1. The CDR3 length is 16 residues. V was clipped by 3 bases and J by 3 bases; unmatched bases: 8. The germline gives CDR1 SGHDT, CDR2 YYEEEE. In DNA form, the CDR3 reads TGTGCCAGCAGCTCGGGACAGGGGACATTTGACTATGGCTACACCTTC. This sequence encodes CASSSGQGTFDYGYTF.

The chain recombines TRBV4-2 with TRBJ2-7, with 11 bases matching TRBD2. J lost 2 bases, V lost 3 bases, and 3 bases had no gene match. The germline V gene has CDR1 LGHNA and CDR2 YNFKEQ. CDR3 size: 15 residues. The CDR3 loop reads CASSQGLADTYEQYF. The CDR3 bases are TGTGCCAGCAGCCAGGGACTAGCGGATACCTACGAGCAGTACTTC.

CDR3 DNA sequence: TGTGCCAGCATCGACAATGGCTGGAGCACTGAAGCTTTCTTT. It codes for CASIDNGWSTEAFF. The chain joins TRBV6-5 to TRBJ1-1; D unclear. The CDR3 covers 14 residues. V lost 7 bases to trimming and J lost 4 bases, with 16 bases between them. Germline CDR1 and CDR2: MNHEY and SVGAGI.

A few counts support this clone. The chain has TRBV30 and TRBJ1-6, with D perhaps TRBD1 (6 bases). Germline V gene data show CDR1 as GTSNPN and CDR2 as SVGIG (reference sequence). CDR3 length: 13 amino acids. The ends were cut back, 5 bases at V and 10 bases at J, with 15 bases in the middle. The CDR3 DNA reads TGTGCCTGGGGGGTACAGGGAACCTCACCCCTCCACTTT. It specifies CAWGVQGTSPLHF. Variable domain in full (rest from reference TRBV30 and TRBJ1-6): SQTIHQWPATLVQPVGSPLSLECTVEGTSNPNLYWYRQAAGRGLQLLFYSVGIGQISSEVPQNLSASRPQDRQFILSSKKLLLSDSGFYLCAWGVQGTSPLHFGNGTRLTVT.

This clone turned up a few times. V and J are TRBV30 and TRBJ1-1; 9 bases line up with TRBD1. The CDR3 sequence is 15 residues long. The germline CDR1 and CDR2 sequences are GTSNPN and SVGIG (reference sequence). With 0 bases clipped from V and 3 bases from J, the junction kept 5 bases outside the gene matches. The CDR3 DNA follows: TGTGCCTGGAGTGTACCGGGACAGGGTGACACTGAAGCTTTCTTT. Its protein is CAWSVPGQGDTEAFF.

This clone was seen more than once but under ten times. The chain carries TRBV6-5 and TRBJ2-7; possibly TRBD1 for D (6 bases). The CDR3 has 13 amino acids. V was clipped by 5 bases and J by 3 bases, with 11 bases between them. CDR1 and CDR2 (germline): MNHEY, SVGAGI. The CDR3 spells CASSATGNYEQYF. The CDR3 DNA follows: TGTGCCAGCAGTGCCACAGGGAACTACGAGCAGTACTTC.

In its sample, this clone is medium-sized. The chain couples TRBV6-5 to TRBJ2-5; D gene unclear. The CDR3 contains 14 residues. Germline CDR1 reads MNHEY; CDR2 reads SVGAGI. The V gene lost 0 bases and the J gene lost 4 bases, with 9 bases spanning the gap. The CDR3 reads CASSYSPGRETQYF. For the CDR3, the DNA is TGTGCCAGCAGTTACTCTCCAGGACGAGAGACCCAGTACTTC.

This chain links TRBV7-2 with TRBJ2-3; D call uncertain. There are 11 residues in the CDR3. The germline V gene encodes CDR1 SGHTA and CDR2 FQGNSA. The V and J ends lost 4 bases and 3 bases respectively, with 2 bases between them. The CDR3 sequence is CASSSTDTQYF. The DNA of the CDR3 is TGTGCCAGCAGCTCGACAGATACGCAGTATTTT.

The chain carries TRBV29-1 and TRBJ1-2; no clear D. V was pared by 7 bases and J by 8 bases, with 14 bases between. The CDR3 length is 11 residues. CDR1 is SQVTM, CDR2 ANQGSEA, per germline. The CDR3 nucleotides are TGCAGCGGTTTAGGAGGAGGAGGCTACACCTTC. This sequence encodes CSGLGGGGYTF.

This chain uses TRBV7-9 with TRBJ2-5; D possibly corresponds to TRBD1 (7 bases). The assigned J gene may be wrong: the sequence end matches TRBJ2-7 better. The germline CDR1 and CDR2 sequences are SEHNR and FQNEAQ (reference sequence). The CDR3 sequence is 15 residues long. The CDR3 sequence: CASSNRQGGSYEQYF. The DNA of the CDR3 is TGTGCCAGCAGCAACCGACAGGGAGGCTCCTACGAGCAGTACTTC.

The table lists this clone with a few counts. This chain uses TRBV29-1 with TRBJ2-7; 10 bases match TRBD1. This CDR3 contains 14 residues. V was clipped by 4 bases and J by 5 bases; unmatched bases: 8. The germline CDR1 and CDR2 sequences are SQVTM and ANQGSEA. CDR3 sequence reads: CSVVGTGDLDEQYF. DNA of the CDR3: TGCAGCGTTGTAGGGACAGGGGATTTGGACGAGCAGTACTTC.

The V call is TRBV4-2, the J call TRBJ2-7; D unclear. This CDR3 is 13 amino acids long. Per germline, CDR1 LGHNA and CDR2 YNFKEQ. The V end lost 1 base, the J end lost 6 bases, and 10 bases lay between the germline ends. This CDR3 is CASSQGRVTEQYF. CDR3 nucleotide sequence: TGTGCCAGCAGCCAAGGACGAGTAACCGAGCAGTACTTC.

This clone was detected a few times. This CDR3 is CASSYGGGQGYTF. The CDR3 nucleotides read TGTGCCAGCAGTTACGGCGGGGGGCAAGGCTACACCTTC. The chain employs TRBV6-5 and TRBJ1-2; maybe TRBD1 (6 bases). Germline V CDR1 and CDR2: MNHEY, SVGAGI. The CDR3 is 13 amino acids. V was clipped by 2 bases and J by 8 bases, with 12 bases between them.

This clone has only a few counts. The chain recombines TRBV30 with TRBJ1-5; possible D gene TRBD1, 5 bases. CDR3 length: 13 residues. The germline gives CDR1 GTSNPN, CDR2 SVGIG (reference sequence). Deletions cut 4 bases from V and 3 bases from J, with 10 bases between. CDR3 in amino acids: CAWTGMANQPQHF. CDR3 bases: TGTGCCTGGACAGGGATGGCCAATCAGCCCCAGCATTTT.

The V call is TRBV30, the J call TRBJ1-1; possibly TRBD1 for D (5 bases). The germline V and J ends were trimmed by 0 bases and 7 bases, with 12 bases remaining between them. This CDR3 region has 13 residues. CDR1 GTSNPN and CDR2 SVGIG come from the germline V gene (reference sequence). CDR3 sequence: CAWSVRAQGEAFF. DNA of the CDR3: TGTGCCTGGAGTGTCCGGGCCCAGGGTGAAGCTTTCTTT.

The chain is built from TRBV30 and TRBJ2-1; no reliable D call. The CDR3 contains 11 residues. Germline lookup yields CDR1 GTSNPN and CDR2 SVGIG (reference sequence). Trimming removed 5 bases at V and 6 bases at J, with 8 bases between. CDR3 DNA sequence: TGTGCCTGGGGCGGCCGCAATGAGCAGTTCTTC. Encoded protein: CAWGGRNEQFF. The full variable domain, completed using reference TRBV30 and TRBJ2-1, is SQTIHQWPATLVQPVGSPLSLECTVEGTSNPNLYWYRQAAGRGLQLLFYSVGIGQISSEVPQNLSASRPQDRQFILSSKKLLLSDSGFYLCAWGGRNEQFFGPGTRLTVL.

The chain combines TRBV30 with TRBJ1-3; D not certain. The CDR3 has 12 amino acids. The V end lost 1 base, the J end lost 7 bases, and 8 bases lay between the germline ends. The germline V gene encodes CDR1 GTSNPN and CDR2 SVGIG (reference sequence). CDR3 coding DNA: TGTGCCTGGAGTGCCCTATGGAACACCATATATTTT. Translated, it gives CAWSALWNTIYF.

The chain joins TRBV30 to TRBJ2-5; 10 bases match TRBD2. The V gene end was trimmed by 4 bases and the J gene end by 11 bases; junction bases not matched to a gene: 7. Germline CDR1 and CDR2: GTSNPN and SVGIG (reference sequence). The CDR3 covers 12 residues. Here the CDR3 reads CAWTTSGTKQYF. DNA for the CDR3: TGTGCCTGGACCACTAGCGGGACGAAGCAGTACTTC.

V and J are TRBV30 and TRBJ1-2, with D possibly TRBD1 on 5 matching bases. This CDR3 region has 14 residues. Between the trimmed V and J ends, which lost 2 bases and 4 bases, there was a span of 14 bases. Germline CDR1 reads GTSNPN; CDR2 reads SVGIG (reference sequence). CDR3 residues: CAWSSDRPGYGYTF. The CDR3, as DNA: TGTGCCTGGAGTTCAGACAGACCTGGCTATGGCTACACCTTC.

As for this clone: Other DNA sequences in this sample translate to the same CDR3. The chain is built from TRBV30 and TRBJ2-1; TRBD1 might be the D (5 bases). The CDR3 spans 14 residues. The germline V and J ends were trimmed by 3 bases and 5 bases, with 14 bases remaining between them. Germline values: CDR1 GTSNPN, CDR2 SVGIG (reference sequence). CDR3 region: CAWSLGLGDNEQFF. DNA of the CDR3: TGTGCCTGGAGCCTCGGGCTAGGGGACAATGAGCAGTTCTTC.